Reported below is one T cell receptor (beta chain). Depths of 1 in 200,000 to 1 in 1 million T cells were the sequencing target. Data came from immunoSEQ multiplex PCR; TCRdb stores just in-frame clones and leaves some out. Of over 200,000 clones listed, about 75% are singletons. The source of the sample is a study of cytotoxic CD8 clonotypes in ibrutinib-treated CLL. The CDR3 contains 13 residues. The germline V gene has CDR1 SGHTS and CDR2 YDEGEE. V lost 1 base and J lost 4; bases outside the gene matches: 1. The genes are TRBV5-8 and TRBJ1-2; TRBD1 agrees at 7 bases. The origin of this receptor is a human donor with chronic lymphocytic leukemia. The sequences come from PBMCs, collected after 12 months of ibrutinib treatment. The CDR3 DNA is TGTGCCAGCAGCTTGCAGGGGGTCTATGGCTACACCTTC. Translation: CASSLQGVYGYTF.